The 31 T cell receptor beta chains presented below share a single source sample, sequenced in a study of chemoradiotherapy in HPV16-positive cancers. Profiled with immunoSEQ multiplex PCR; TCRdb holds only in-frame clones, not every one. The sample has about 68,000 clones; about nine tenths are singletons. The sample here was blood, taken from a patient who underwent chemoradiotherapy. Every receptor here comes from a human donor with HPV-associated anogenital cancer.

The rearrangement links TRBV18 to TRBJ1-4; tentatively, D is TRBD1 (5 bases). The length of the CDR3 is 15 residues. Germline values: CDR1 KGHSH, CDR2 LQKENI. V was clipped by 2 bases and J by 5 bases, with 12 bases between them. CDR3: CASSPLSGANEKLFF. The CDR3 nucleotides are TGTGCCAGCTCACCATTAAGTGGGGCGAATGAAAAACTGTTTTTT. Filled out from reference TRBV18 and TRBJ1-4, the complete variable domain reads NAGVMQNPRHLVRRRGQEARLRCSPMKGHSHVYWYRQLPEEGLKFMVYLQKENIIDESGMPKERFSAEFPKEGPSILRIQQVVRGDSAAYFCASSPLSGANEKLFFGSGTQLSVL.

The chain uses TRBV28 and TRBJ1-2, with 9 bases fitting TRBD1. CDR1 is MDHEN, CDR2 SYDVKM, per germline. This CDR3 region has 15 residues. V gave up 2 bases and J gave up 8 bases; unmatched junction bases: 9. Here the CDR3 reads CASSLSSGTGYGYTF. CDR3 nucleotides: TGTGCCAGCAGTTTAAGTTCCGGGACAGGGTACGGCTACACCTTC.

This sequence joins TRBV4-1 and TRBJ2-7, with TRBD1 matching 7 bases. Germline loops: CDR1 MGHRA, CDR2 YSYEKL. This CDR3 contains 14 residues. The trim removed 1 base at V and 5 bases at J, leaving 5 bases unmatched. The CDR3 region has the DNA TGCGCCAGCAGCCAAGTTACGACAGGGAACGAGCAGTACTTC. This gives the protein CASSQVTTGNEQYF.

There are a few counts of this clone. V and J are TRBV10-3 and TRBJ2-7; possibly TRBD2 for D (5 bases). The CDR3 runs to 13 residues. Germline V gene lookup returns CDR1 ENHRY and CDR2 SYGVKD. V was trimmed by 7 bases and J by 6 bases, leaving 16 bases between them. CDR3 coding DNA: TGTGCCATCAAGCGGAACTACTCCCTCGAGCAGTACTTC. It translates to CAIKRNYSLEQYF.

The V gene is TRBV29-1, the J gene TRBJ2-7; D is undetermined. From germline, CDR1 is SQVTM and CDR2 ANQGSEA. With 6 bases removed from V and 1 base from J, the gap between germline ends came to 13 bases. The length of the CDR3 is 13 residues. The CDR3 DNA is TGCAGCGTCCAATCGGGCCGATCCTACGAGCAGTACTTC. Residues: CSVQSGRSYEQYF.

The chain carries TRBV18 and TRBJ1-1; D is ambiguous. Trimming pared 1 base from V and 2 bases from J, leaving 5 bases between. The CDR3 is made up of 13 amino acids. The germline CDR1 and CDR2 sequences are KGHSH and LQKENI. The CDR3 DNA is TGTGCCAGCTCACCACAGGGAAACACTGAAGCTTTCTTT. This sequence encodes CASSPQGNTEAFF. The full variable domain, in which reference TRBV18 and TRBJ1-1 provide the parts outside the CDR3, is NAGVMQNPRHLVRRRGQEARLRCSPMKGHSHVYWYRQLPEEGLKFMVYLQKENIIDESGMPKERFSAEFPKEGPSILRIQQVVRGDSAAYFCASSPQGNTEAFFGQGTRLTVV.

This chain joins TRBV11-3 and TRBJ2-2, with D uncertain. The length of the CDR3 is 18 residues. Germline loops: CDR1 SGHNT, CDR2 YENEEA. The ends were cut back, 5 bases at V and 0 bases at J, with 19 bases in the middle. For the CDR3, the DNA is TGTGCCAGCAGCCAGGAAGGATGGTCATTTTCGAACACCGGGGAGCTGTTTTTT. The encoded protein is CASSQEGWSFSNTGELFF.

The chain couples TRBV11-2 to TRBJ2-5; D is unclear. The J call may be faulty, since TRBJ2-7 better matches the DNA end. Germline loops: CDR1 SGHAT, CDR2 FQNNGV. The CDR3 sequence is 14 residues long. CDR3 coding DNA: TGTGCCAGCAGCTTAGATACACGTGCCTACGAGCAGTACTTC. It specifies CASSLDTRAYEQYF.

This clone turned up a few times. The chain has TRBV6-5 and TRBJ1-1, with TRBD1 matching over 7 bases. Germline CDR1 and CDR2: MNHEY and SVGAGI. This CDR3 comprises 13 residues. J lost 5 bases, V lost 2 bases, and 2 bases had no gene match. CDR3 DNA: TGTGCCAGCAGTTACGGCAGGGGGACTGAAGCTTTCTTT. It specifies CASSYGRGTEAFF.

The chain has TRBV7-9 and TRBJ2-2; D remains ambiguous. Germline CDR1 SEHNR, CDR2 FQNEAQ (reference sequence). There are 14 residues in the CDR3. With 4 bases removed from V and 2 bases from J, the gap between germline ends came to 8 bases. CDR3: CASSSTQNTGELFF. The CDR3, as DNA: TGTGCCAGCAGCTCTACGCAAAACACCGGGGAGCTGTTTTTT.

The chain recombines TRBV27 with TRBJ1-2; 8 nucleotides match TRBD1. The CDR3 is 15 residues long. Looked up from germline, CDR1 is MNHEY and CDR2 is SMNVEV (reference sequence). V lost 5 bases, J lost 4 bases, and 9 bases stayed unmatched. The CDR3 DNA is TGTGCCAGCAGTGCCCGGACAGGGAGTGCCTATGGCTACACCTTC. Translation gives CASSARTGSAYGYTF.

The chain combines TRBV10-3 with TRBJ1-1, with D possibly matching TRBD1 (5 bases). Trimming took 10 bases from V and 4 from J, leaving 13 bases between them. The CDR3 consists of 12 residues. CDR1 and CDR2 (germline): ENHRY, SYGVKD. The CDR3: CATRQLTTEAFF. CDR3 nucleotides: TGTGCCACCAGACAGTTAACCACTGAAGCTTTCTTT.

This clone was detected once. Here the CDR3 DNA reads TGTGCCAGCAGAGGTAGACAGGCCTGGGAGACCCAGTACTTC. This codes for CASRGRQAWETQYF. This chain connects TRBV28 to TRBJ2-5; possible D gene TRBD1, 6 bases. The CDR3 sequence is 14 residues long. CDR1 and CDR2 (germline): MDHEN, SYDVKM. V lost 6 bases and J lost 5, with 16 bases in between.

This clone was counted once. V and J are TRBV7-9 and TRBJ1-2; D gene uncertain. The CDR3 extends over 12 amino acids. Per germline, CDR1 SEHNR and CDR2 FQNEAQ (reference sequence). Trimming removed 1 base from V and 8 bases from J, with 8 bases in between. CDR3 sequence: CASSLDSRGYTF. CDR3 in DNA: TGTGCCAGCAGCTTAGATAGCCGAGGCTACACCTTC.

The V call is TRBV7-9, the J call TRBJ2-7; 12 bases are shared with TRBD2. After removal of 5 bases from V and 4 bases from J, the junction contained 3 bases not matched to a gene. Germline V gene lookup returns CDR1 SEHNR and CDR2 FQNEAQ (reference sequence). The CDR3 extends over 14 amino acids. Here the CDR3 DNA reads TGTGCCAGCAGCCCCGGGACTAGCGGGTACGAGCAGTACTTC. Translation: CASSPGTSGYEQYF.

The chain joins TRBV12-1 to TRBJ1-1. TRBV12-1 is recorded as a pseudogene. The CDR3 length is 16 residues. The CDR3, as DNA: TGTGCCAGCAGCCCTTTGGATCGGGCTGAGAACACTGAAGCTTTCTTT. It codes for CASSPLDRAENTEAFF.

The count of this clone is one. The chain uses TRBV14 and TRBJ2-1; 8 nucleotides align to TRBD2. Per germline, CDR1 SGHDN and CDR2 FVKESK. J lost 5 bases, V lost 2 bases, and 11 bases had no gene match. This CDR3 has 17 amino acids. The CDR3: CASSQRVTGGIDNEQFF. The CDR3 DNA follows: TGTGCCAGCAGCCAACGCGTAACGGGGGGGATCGACAATGAGCAGTTCTTC.

The chain links TRBV30 to TRBJ1-1; 10 bases map to TRBD1. CDR3 length: 14 amino acids. CDR1 is GTSNPN and CDR2 is SVGIG in the germline V gene (reference sequence). V dropped 4 bases and J dropped 8; count of bases not matched to a gene: 10. The CDR3 DNA reads as TGTGCCTGGACCCTGGACAGGGGGAGTACAGAAGCTTTCTTT. Its protein product is CAWTLDRGSTEAFF.

CDR3 region: CASSYSIPSPGLVRYF. For the CDR3, the DNA is TGTGCCAGCAGTTACTCGATCCCATCCCCAGGCCTGGTTCGGTACTTC. This sequence joins TRBV6-5 and TRBJ2-5, with no clear D. Trimming pared 0 bases from V and 13 bases from J, leaving 24 bases between. In germline, CDR1 is MNHEY, CDR2 SVGAGI. This CDR3 has 16 residues.

This chain connects TRBV5-5 to TRBJ1-1, with unresolved D. The ends were cut back, 1 base at V and 3 bases at J, with 13 bases in the middle. The germline CDR1 and CDR2 sequences are SGHKS and YYEKEE (reference sequence). The CDR3 loop spans 15 amino acids. Here the CDR3 DNA reads TGTGCCAGCAGCTTGTGGCTGGAAGAAGACACTGAAGCTTTCTTT. Protein product: CASSLWLEEDTEAFF.

This rearrangement joins TRBV6-6 to TRBJ2-5; TRBD1 agrees at 9 bases. This CDR3 has 15 residues. The germline V gene encodes CDR1 MNHNY and CDR2 SVGAGI (reference sequence). V lost 6 bases to trimming and J lost 4 bases; unmatched junction nucleotides: 9. CDR3 sequence reads: CASRQAGQGTETQYF. The DNA of the CDR3 is TGTGCCAGCAGACAGGCTGGACAGGGGACAGAGACCCAGTACTTC.

The J gene is TRBJ1-4, the V gene TRBV6-6; 7 positions agree with TRBD1. Germline V CDR1 and CDR2: MNHNY, SVGAGI (reference sequence). The trim removed 6 bases at V and 7 bases at J, leaving 8 bases unmatched. CDR3 size: 14 residues. For the CDR3, the DNA is TGTGCCAGCAGCGTACAGGGGATCATTGAAAAACTGTTTTTT. Amino acid sequence: CASSVQGIIEKLFF.

The J gene is TRBJ2-7, the V gene TRBV4-2, with D possibly TRBD2 on 6 matching bases. V lost 0 bases and J 0 bases, leaving 18 bases between the germline ends. Germline V CDR1 and CDR2: LGHNA, YNFKEQ. The CDR3 is made up of 18 amino acids. For the CDR3, the DNA is TGTGCCAGCAGCCAAGAGGGTGAGGCGGGGTTAAGCTCCTACGAGCAGTACTTC. This codes for CASSQEGEAGLSSYEQYF.

The chain is built from TRBV18 and TRBJ1-6; D is perhaps TRBD1 (5 bases). Germline V gene lookup returns CDR1 KGHSH and CDR2 LQKENI. This CDR3 region has 16 residues. V lost 3 bases and J lost 7, with 16 bases in between. The CDR3 region is CASSPVGATVNSPLHF. CDR3 coding DNA: TGTGCCAGCTCACCGGTAGGAGCGACAGTCAATTCACCCCTCCACTTT.

This rearrangement joins TRBV19 to TRBJ2-2, with D unclear. The CDR3 has 13 residues. The V end lost 3 bases, the J end lost 6 bases, and 8 bases lay between the germline ends. Germline values: CDR1 LNHDA, CDR2 SQIVND (reference sequence). CDR3 region: CASSIGSSGELFF. DNA of the CDR3: TGTGCCAGTAGTATTGGGTCCTCCGGGGAGCTGTTTTTT.

Here the CDR3 reads CASRLTGPGEPQHF. The DNA of the CDR3 is TGTGCCAGCAGATTAACAGGGCCGGGGGAGCCCCAGCATTTT. This chain uses TRBV2 with TRBJ1-5, with D maybe TRBD1 (6 bases). Germline V gene data show CDR1 as SNHLY and CDR2 as FYNNEI. Trimming took 6 bases from V and 8 from J, leaving 17 bases between them. The CDR3 consists of 14 residues. The whole variable domain, filled in from reference TRBV2 and TRBJ1-5, reads EPEVTQTPSHQVTQMGQEVILRCVPISNHLYFYWYRQILGQKVEFLVSFYNNEISEKSEIFDDQFSVERPDGSNFTLKIRSTKLEDSAMYFCASRLTGPGEPQHFGDGTRLSIL.

This clone was counted only a few times. This rearrangement joins TRBV6-1 to TRBJ2-7; 8 bases line up with TRBD1. The CDR3 totals 15 residues. Germline V gives CDR1 MNHNS, CDR2 SASEGT. Trimming removed 6 bases from V and 7 bases from J; junction bases left unmatched: 14. CDR3 coding DNA: TGTGCCAGCAGACTATTCCCGGGACAGGACAGGGAGCAGTACTTC. This gives the protein CASRLFPGQDREQYF.

This sequence joins TRBV4-1 and TRBJ2-1, with TRBD2 matching over 15 bases. Trimming removed 4 bases from V and 6 bases from J; junction bases left unmatched: 10. The germline V gene has CDR1 MGHRA and CDR2 YSYEKL. CDR3 size: 18 residues. CDR3 sequence reads: CASSRGLAGGQRFNEQFF. The CDR3, as DNA: TGCGCCAGCAGCCGCGGACTAGCGGGGGGGCAAAGATTCAATGAGCAGTTCTTC.

This clone has more than one count but fewer than ten. The gene calls are TRBV10-3 and TRBJ1-6, with D uncertain. V was pared by 0 bases and J by 7 bases, with 13 bases between. The CDR3 covers 16 residues. CDR1 is ENHRY and CDR2 is SYGVKD in the germline V gene. In DNA form, the CDR3 reads TGTGCCATCAGTGAGTCGATCCCCGACGTGAATTCACCCCTCCACTTT. Amino acids: CAISESIPDVNSPLHF.

The V gene is TRBV18, the J gene TRBJ2-1, with 7 bases lining up with TRBD1. The trim removed 1 base at V and 4 bases at J, leaving 1 base unmatched. Per germline, CDR1 KGHSH and CDR2 LQKENI. The CDR3 covers 14 residues. The CDR3 region has the DNA TGTGCCAGCTCACCACGACAGGGTTACAATGAGCAGTTCTTC. Translated, it gives CASSPRQGYNEQFF.

A few counts support this clone. The gene calls are TRBV5-1 and TRBJ1-2; D uncertain. V was clipped by 7 bases and J by 0 bases, with 7 bases between them. CDR1 SGHRS and CDR2 YFSETQ come from the germline V gene. The CDR3 has 12 amino acids. The CDR3 DNA reads TGCGCCAGCCGAGGAGCTAACTATGGCTACACCTTC. This sequence encodes CASRGANYGYTF.